This T cell receptor (beta chain) was captured by sequencing in a study of PD-L1 blockade in urothelial cancer (dated by TCRdb to 2017 to 2019). Notes on the research overall: Every patient began therapy at some point between 2014 and 2015 and was given atezolizumab 1,200 mg intravenously every 3 weeks. Blood samples gave median yields of approximately 130,000 T cells and 82,636 unique TCRs, along with a median clonality of 0.080. Durable clinical benefit was defined as a progression-free survival longer than 6 months, and TCR features were additionally tested against progression-free survival and overall survival. Some 30 patients had pretreatment blood TCR-seq, about 24 had at least one posttreatment blood collection, and about 24 had tumor TCR-seq. Patients had an ECOG performance status of 0 or 1 and had received between 0 and 3 prior chemotherapy regimens. Blood samples were analyzed at two time points: 3 weeks after treatment start (second dose) and 6 weeks after treatment start. About 85% of the 29 patients were identified as males with urothelial cancer of bladder origin, and a prior smoking history was reported by 18 of 29 patients. Pretreatment tumor samples, along with matched peripheral blood serially collected before and after atezolizumab treatment, were subjected to TCR sequencing. An exploratory multi-omic analysis was conducted of the somatic, immune and clinical correlates of response to PD-L1 blockade with atezolizumab in urothelial cancer. In the same patients, whole exome sequencing and RNA sequencing of pretreatment tumors were performed in addition to TCR sequencing. Durable clinical benefit was achieved by nine patients and was not achieved by 20 patients. The full study reports these points: A pretreatment peripheral blood TCR clonality below the median was linked to improved progression-free and overall survival. Greater expansion of tumor-associated TCR clones in peripheral blood 3 weeks after the start of treatment was observed in patients with durable benefit (n ≈ 20, p = 0.022). Because of the small sample size (n ≈ 31) and the many exploratory analyses performed, the results are intended to be regarded as hypothesis-generating.

CDR1 and CDR2 are read off the germline V gene (reference sequence) as MNHEY and SMNVEV. The CDR3 goes from the cysteine to the phenylalanine over 15 residues. The sequence is cut down to CDR3 DNA, 45 bases in frame from base 1. Cut back by 5 bases and 4 bases, the V and J ends lie 15 bases apart. Explained via the paper, the time point label denotes: pretreatment peripheral blood. The cohort comprised fewer than 35 patients with locally advanced or metastatic urothelial carcinoma treated at Memorial Sloan Kettering on a trial protocol. Peripheral blood mononuclear cells were collected from each patient pretreatment and during treatment, giving between 1 and 8 total time points per patient. The Qiagen DNeasy Blood extraction kit was used to purify genomic DNA from total PBMCs and from tumor samples. PBMCs were collected pretreatment and during treatment, and were isolated and stored as previously described.

This clone was seen just once. Its antigen target is currently unknown. No quality values exist for individual bases; no much larger clone is one base distant. To estimate absolute template abundance from read counts, synthetic TCR analog templates were spiked into each PCR. TCRbeta CDR3 regions were amplified from genomic DNA with bias-controlled V and J gene primers using the immunoSEQ assay. Rearranged TCRbeta segments were sequenced at approximately 20X coverage. Turning to the authors' computational methods: Sequencing errors were corrected by clustering and CDR3s were annotated against IMGT to assign V, D and J genes. Out-of-frame and stop-codon sequences were excluded, and only productive TCRbeta rearrangements were used in downstream analyses. To compute clonality, Shannon entropy was normalized by the log of the number of unique productive sequences and then subtracted from one. Fisher's exact test with Benjamini-Hochberg correction, at a threshold of adjusted p below 0.01, was used to find clones that differed between time points or between blood and tumor. TCRdb holds this immuneACCESS table with in-frame rearrangements only. Some clones are missing; in checked studies, unresolved V genes explain under half, and the rest has no known cause. The D gene and trimming were derived from the DNA, and the V and J assignments and clone size from that table. Present in this sample are 50,000 or so clones, around four fifths of which were seen just once. The ten largest clones capture over 1% of the sample.

This sample comprised PBMCs, obtained around atezolizumab (anti-PD-L1) treatment. This receptor was obtained from a man in his forties or fifties with urothelial cancer. Recombination linked TRBV27 to TRBJ2-1; tentative D gene TRBD2, with 6 bases matching. DNA sequence: TGTGCCAGCAGTCCATCAACGGGACTGTACAATGAGCAGTTCTTC. This codes for CASSPSTGLYNEQFF.